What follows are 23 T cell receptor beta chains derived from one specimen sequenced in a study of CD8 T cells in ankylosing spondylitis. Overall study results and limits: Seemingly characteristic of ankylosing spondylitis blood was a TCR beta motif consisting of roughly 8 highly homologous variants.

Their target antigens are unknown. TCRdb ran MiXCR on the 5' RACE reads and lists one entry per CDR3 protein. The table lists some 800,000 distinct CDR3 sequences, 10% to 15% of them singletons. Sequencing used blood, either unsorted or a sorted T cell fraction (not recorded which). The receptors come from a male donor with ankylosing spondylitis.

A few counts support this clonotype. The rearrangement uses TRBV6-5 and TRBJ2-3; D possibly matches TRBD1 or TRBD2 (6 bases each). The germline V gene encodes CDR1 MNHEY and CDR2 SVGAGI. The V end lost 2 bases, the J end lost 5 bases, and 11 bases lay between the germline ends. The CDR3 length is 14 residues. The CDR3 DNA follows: TGTGCCAGCAGTTACGGTAGGGGGGTAGATACGCAGTATTTT. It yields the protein CASSYGRGVDTQYF.

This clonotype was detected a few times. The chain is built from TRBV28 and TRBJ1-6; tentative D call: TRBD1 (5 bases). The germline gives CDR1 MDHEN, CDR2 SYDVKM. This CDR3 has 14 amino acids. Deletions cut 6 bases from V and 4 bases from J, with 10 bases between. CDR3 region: CASRRTPYNSPLHF. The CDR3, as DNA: TGTGCCAGCAGGAGGACACCGTATAATTCACCCCTCCACTTT.

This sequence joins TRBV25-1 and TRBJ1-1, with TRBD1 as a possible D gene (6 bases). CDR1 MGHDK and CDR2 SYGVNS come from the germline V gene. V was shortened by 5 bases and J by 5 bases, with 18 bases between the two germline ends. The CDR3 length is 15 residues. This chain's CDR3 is CASSPGHSVGTEAFF. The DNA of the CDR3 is TGTGCCAGCAGTCCGGGACACTCAGTGGGGACTGAAGCTTTCTTT.

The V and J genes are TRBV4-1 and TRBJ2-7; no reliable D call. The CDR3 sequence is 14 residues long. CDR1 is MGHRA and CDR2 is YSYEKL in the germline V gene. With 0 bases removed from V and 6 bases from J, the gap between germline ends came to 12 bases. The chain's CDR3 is CASSQDNRAREQYF. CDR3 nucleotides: TGCGCCAGCAGCCAAGATAATCGAGCCCGCGAGCAGTACTTC.

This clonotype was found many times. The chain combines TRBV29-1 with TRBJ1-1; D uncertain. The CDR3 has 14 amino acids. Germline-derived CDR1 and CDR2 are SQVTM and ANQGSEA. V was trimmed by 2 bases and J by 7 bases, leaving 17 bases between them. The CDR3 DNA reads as TGCAGCGTTGAAAAGTTGGACGGGGAGGGTGAAGCTTTCTTT. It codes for CSVEKLDGEGEAFF.

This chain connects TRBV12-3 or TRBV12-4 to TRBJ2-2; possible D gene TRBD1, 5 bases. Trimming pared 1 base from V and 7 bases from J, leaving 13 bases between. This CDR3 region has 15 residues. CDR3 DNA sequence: TGTGCCAGCAGTTTAGAGTCAGGGTTCGACGGGGAGCTGTTTTTT. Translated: CASSLESGFDGELFF.

This CDR3 is CASSPGAGAPETQYF. The CDR3 DNA is TGTGCCAGCTCACCTGGGGCGGGAGCCCCAGAGACCCAGTACTTC. V gene TRBV18 combines with J gene TRBJ2-5; 7 positions match TRBD2. V lost 3 bases and J lost 4; bases outside the gene matches: 8. CDR1 KGHSH and CDR2 LQKENI come from the germline V gene. The CDR3 is made up of 15 amino acids.

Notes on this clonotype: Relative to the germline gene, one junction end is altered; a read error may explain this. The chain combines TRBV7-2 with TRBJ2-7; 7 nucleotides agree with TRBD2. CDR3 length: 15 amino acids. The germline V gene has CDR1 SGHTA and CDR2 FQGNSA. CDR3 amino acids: CASSLGHLAAYEQYF. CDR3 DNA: TGTGCCAGCAGCTTAGGACATCTAGCGGCCTATGAGCAGTACTTC. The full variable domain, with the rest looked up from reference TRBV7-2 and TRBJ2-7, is GAGVSQSPSNKVTEKGKDVELRCDPISGHTALYWYRQSLGQGLEFLIYFQGNSAPDKSGLPSDRFSAERTGGSVSTLTIQRTQQEDSAVYLCASSLGHLAAYEQYFGPGTRLTVT.

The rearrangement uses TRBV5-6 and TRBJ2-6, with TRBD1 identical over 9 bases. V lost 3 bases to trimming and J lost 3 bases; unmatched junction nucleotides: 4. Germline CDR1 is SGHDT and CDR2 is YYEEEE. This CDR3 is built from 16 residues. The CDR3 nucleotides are TGTGCCAGCAGCTACGGACAGGGGTTTGGGGCCAACGTCCTGACTTTC. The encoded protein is CASSYGQGFGANVLTF.

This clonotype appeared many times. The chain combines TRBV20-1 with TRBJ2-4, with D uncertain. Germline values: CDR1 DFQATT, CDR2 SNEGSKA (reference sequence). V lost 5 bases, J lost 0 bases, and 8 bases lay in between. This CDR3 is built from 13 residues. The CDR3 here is CSALRLAKNIQYF. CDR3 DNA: TGCAGTGCTTTGAGGCTAGCCAAAAACATTCAGTACTTC.

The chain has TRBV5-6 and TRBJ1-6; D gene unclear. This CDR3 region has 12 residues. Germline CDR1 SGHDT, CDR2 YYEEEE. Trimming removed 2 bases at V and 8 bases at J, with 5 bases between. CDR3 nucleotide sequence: TGTGCCAGCAGCTTCTCTCATTCACCCCTCCACTTT. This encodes CASSFSHSPLHF.

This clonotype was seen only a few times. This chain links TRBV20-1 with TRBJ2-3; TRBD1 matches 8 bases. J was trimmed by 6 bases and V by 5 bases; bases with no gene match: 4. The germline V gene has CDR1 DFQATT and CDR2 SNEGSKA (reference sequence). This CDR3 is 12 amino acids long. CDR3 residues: CSAPDRADTQYF. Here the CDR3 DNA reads TGCAGTGCTCCGGACAGGGCGGATACGCAGTATTTT.

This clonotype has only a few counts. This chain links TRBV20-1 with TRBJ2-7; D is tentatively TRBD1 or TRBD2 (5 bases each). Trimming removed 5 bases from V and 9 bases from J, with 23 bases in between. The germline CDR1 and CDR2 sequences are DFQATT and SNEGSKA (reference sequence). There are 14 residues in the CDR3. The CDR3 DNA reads TGCAGTGCTCCGGGGTCCAGGGCACACGCGTGGCAGTACTTC. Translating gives CSAPGSRAHAWQYF.

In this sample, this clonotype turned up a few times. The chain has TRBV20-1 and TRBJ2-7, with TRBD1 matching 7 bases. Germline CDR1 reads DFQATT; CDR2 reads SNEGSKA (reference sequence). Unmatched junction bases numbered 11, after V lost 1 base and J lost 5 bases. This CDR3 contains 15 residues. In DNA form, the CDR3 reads TGCAGTGCTAGAGTCGCGTGGGACAGCTTTGACGAGCAGTACTTC. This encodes CSARVAWDSFDEQYF.

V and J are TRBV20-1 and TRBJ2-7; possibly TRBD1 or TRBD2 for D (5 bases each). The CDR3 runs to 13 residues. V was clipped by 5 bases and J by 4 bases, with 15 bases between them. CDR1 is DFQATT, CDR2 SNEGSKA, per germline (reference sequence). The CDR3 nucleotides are TGCAGTGCTTCCGGGACCGTAGGGTACGAGCAGTACTTC. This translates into CSASGTVGYEQYF.

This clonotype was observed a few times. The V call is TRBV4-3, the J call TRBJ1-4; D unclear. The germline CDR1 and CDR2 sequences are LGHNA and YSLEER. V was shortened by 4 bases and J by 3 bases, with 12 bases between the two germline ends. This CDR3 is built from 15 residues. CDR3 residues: CASSPWGRANEKLFF. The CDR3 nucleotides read TGCGCCAGCAGCCCCTGGGGTCGCGCTAATGAAAAACTGTTTTTT.

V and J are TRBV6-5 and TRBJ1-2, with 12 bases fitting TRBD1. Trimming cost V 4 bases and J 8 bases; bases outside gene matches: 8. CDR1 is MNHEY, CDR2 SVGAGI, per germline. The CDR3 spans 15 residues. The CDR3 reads CASSSPGQGAGGYTF. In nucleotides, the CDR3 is TGTGCCAGCAGTTCACCGGGACAGGGGGCTGGGGGCTACACCTTC.

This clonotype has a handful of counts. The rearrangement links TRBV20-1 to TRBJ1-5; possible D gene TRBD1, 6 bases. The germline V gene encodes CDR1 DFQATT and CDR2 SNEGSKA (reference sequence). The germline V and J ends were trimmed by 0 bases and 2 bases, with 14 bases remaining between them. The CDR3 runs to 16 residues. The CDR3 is CSARDFGRGGNQPQHF. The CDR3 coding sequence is TGCAGTGCTAGAGATTTTGGCAGGGGAGGCAATCAGCCCCAGCATTTT.

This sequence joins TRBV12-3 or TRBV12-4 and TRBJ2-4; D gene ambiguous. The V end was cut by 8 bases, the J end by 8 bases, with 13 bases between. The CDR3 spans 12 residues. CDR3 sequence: CASGSYKDIQYF. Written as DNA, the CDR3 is TGTGCCAGCGGCTCCTACAAGGACATTCAGTACTTC.

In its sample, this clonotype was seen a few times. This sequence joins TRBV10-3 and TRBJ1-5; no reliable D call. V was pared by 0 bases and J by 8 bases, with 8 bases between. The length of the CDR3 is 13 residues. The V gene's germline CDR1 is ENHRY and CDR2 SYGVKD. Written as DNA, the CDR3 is TGTGCCATCAGTGAGTCGATCGAAGAGCCCCAGCATTTT. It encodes CAISESIEEPQHF.

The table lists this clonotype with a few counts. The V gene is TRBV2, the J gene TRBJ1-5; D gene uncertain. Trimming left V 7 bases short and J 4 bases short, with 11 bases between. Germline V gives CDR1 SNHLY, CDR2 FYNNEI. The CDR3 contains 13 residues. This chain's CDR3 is CASTAGWNQPQHF. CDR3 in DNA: TGTGCCAGCACCGCGGGGTGGAATCAGCCCCAGCATTTT.

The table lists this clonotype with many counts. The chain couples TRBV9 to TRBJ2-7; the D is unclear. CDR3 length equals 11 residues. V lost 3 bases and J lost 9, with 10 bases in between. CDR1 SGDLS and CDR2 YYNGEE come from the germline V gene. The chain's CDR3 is CASSDGWGQYF. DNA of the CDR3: TGTGCCAGCAGCGACGGATGGGGGCAGTACTTC. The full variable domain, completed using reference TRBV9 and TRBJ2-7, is DSGVTQTPKHLITATGQRVTLRCSPRSGDLSVYWYQQSLDQGLQFLIQYYNGEERAKGNILERFSAQQFPDLHSELNLSSLELGDSALYFCASSDGWGQYFGPGTRLTVT.

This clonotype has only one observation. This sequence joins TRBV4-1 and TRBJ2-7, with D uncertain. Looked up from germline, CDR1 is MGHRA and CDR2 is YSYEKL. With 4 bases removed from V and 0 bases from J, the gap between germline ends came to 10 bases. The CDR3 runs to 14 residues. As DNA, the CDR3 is TGCGCCAGCAGCCGGGCTTTGCTCTCCTACGAGCAGTACTTC. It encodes CASSRALLSYEQYF.